This T cell receptor beta chain was recorded in a study of PD-L1 blockade in urothelial cancer. For the study at large: Blood analysis was done at 3 weeks (second dose) and 6 weeks after treatment began.

Synthetic spike-ins, TCR analog templates, were added into each PCR. The repertoire was sequenced with immunoSEQ multiplex PCR; TCRdb's copy has only in-frame clones and lacks some. In the table there are 90,000 to 120,000 clones, around 93% of which are singletons. Trimming took 4 bases from V and 2 from J, leaving 17 bases between them. Looked up from germline, CDR1 is LNHDA and CDR2 is SQIVND (reference sequence). The CDR3 runs 16 residues. The source material was PBMCs, sampled around atezolizumab (anti-PD-L1) treatment. The chain employs TRBV19 and TRBJ2-5, with D possibly TRBD2 on 6 matching bases. This clonotype was obtained from a woman older than 75 with urothelial cancer. CDR3 coding DNA: TGTGCCAGTAGTAACTCCCCGGGCGGGATTCAAGAGACCCAGTACTTC. This translates into CASSNSPGGIQETQYF. Combining the CDR3 with reference TRBV19 and TRBJ2-5 gives the whole variable domain DGGITQSPKYLFRKEGQNVTLSCEQNLNHDAMYWYRQDPGQGLRLIYYSQIVNDFQKGDIAEGYSVSREKKESFPLTVTSAQKNPTAFYLCASSNSPGGIQETQYFGPGTRLLVL.